Following are 26 T cell receptor beta chains from one sample sequenced in a study of beta chain features in type 1 diabetes. Overall study findings and caveats: All four CD4+ subsets of Type 1 diabetes patients contained TCRB CDR3s that were moderately but significantly shorter.

These receptors have no known antigen. Expressed TCRB transcripts were sequenced after all isolated RNA was converted to cDNA. Generated by immunoSEQ multiplex PCR, the TCRdb table keeps only in-frame clones and is missing some. Of under 200,000 clones in the sample, 10% were seen once. Sample: central memory CD4+ T cells from blood. All receptors derive from a young man with type 1 diabetes.

The V gene is TRBV28, the J gene TRBJ2-7; a possible D gene is TRBD2 (5 bases). Germline CDR1 is MDHEN and CDR2 is SYDVKM. The V end lost 3 bases, the J end lost 3 bases, and 6 bases lay between the germline ends. The CDR3 sequence is 12 residues long. The CDR3 DNA reads TGTGCCAGCAGTTTTGGGAGCTACGAGCAGTACTTC. Protein product: CASSFGSYEQYF.

In nucleotides, the CDR3 is TGTGCCATCAGTGAGTCAGATTTAGCGGAGCAGGCGCATGAGCAGTTCTTC. Translating gives CAISESDLAEQAHEQFF. The rearrangement links TRBV10-3 to TRBJ2-1; D is perhaps TRBD2 (6 bases). CDR3 length: 17 amino acids. V dropped 0 bases and J dropped 8 bases, with 20 bases sitting between them. Germline V lookup: CDR1 ENHRY, CDR2 SYGVKD.

The chain has TRBV7-2 and TRBJ2-7; TRBD2 aligns across 7 bases. Trimming cost V 5 bases and J 2 bases; bases outside gene matches: 9. CDR1 is SGHTA and CDR2 is FQGNSA in the germline V gene. The CDR3 has 15 residues. This CDR3 reads CASSARASGPYEQYF. In nucleotides, the CDR3 is TGTGCCAGCAGCGCCCGTGCTAGCGGACCCTACGAGCAGTACTTC. Full variable domain (rest looked up from reference TRBV7-2 and TRBJ2-7): GAGVSQSPSNKVTEKGKDVELRCDPISGHTALYWYRQSLGQGLEFLIYFQGNSAPDKSGLPSDRFSAERTGGSVSTLTIQRTQQEDSAVYLCASSARASGPYEQYFGPGTRLTVT.

This clone was detected a few times. The chain couples TRBV4-2 to TRBJ2-2; D possibly corresponds to TRBD2 (6 bases). Germline-derived CDR1 and CDR2 are LGHNA and YNFKEQ. This CDR3 region has 15 residues. The V end was cut by 4 bases, the J end by 4 bases, with 13 bases between. The CDR3 DNA reads TGTGCCAGCAGCCTACGGGAGTCCTTCACCGGGGAGCTGTTTTTT. Translating it yields CASSLRESFTGELFF.

The sample holds a few counts of this clone. The chain employs TRBV5-4 and TRBJ2-3; D gene ambiguous. CDR3 size: 13 residues. The V and J ends lost 0 bases and 0 bases respectively, with 2 bases between them. Germline V gene sequence: CDR1 SGHNT, CDR2 YYREEE (reference sequence). The CDR3 loop reads CASSLASTDTQYF. The CDR3 DNA reads as TGTGCCAGCAGCTTGGCTAGCACAGATACGCAGTATTTT.

The V and J genes are TRBV25-1 and TRBJ1-3, with D unclear. V was trimmed by 3 bases and J by 0 bases, leaving 9 bases between them. This CDR3 is 15 amino acids long. CDR1 and CDR2 (germline): MGHDK, SYGVNS. CDR3 loop: CASSDPRGSGNTIYF. The CDR3 DNA is TGTGCCAGCAGTGACCCACGGGGCTCTGGAAACACCATATATTTT.

The CDR3 nucleotides read TGTGCCAGCAGTACCGGACAGATGAACACTGAAGCTTTCTTT. Protein sequence: CASSTGQMNTEAFF. The chain carries TRBV9 and TRBJ1-1; D is perhaps TRBD1 (6 bases). V was pared by 5 bases and J by 0 bases, with 11 bases between. The CDR3 spans 14 residues. Germline V lookup: CDR1 SGDLS, CDR2 YYNGEE.

The rearrangement joins TRBV5-1 to TRBJ2-7; 8 nucleotides align to TRBD1. The germline V gene encodes CDR1 SGHRS and CDR2 YFSETQ. This CDR3 is built from 17 residues. V shed 0 bases, J shed 3 bases, and the junction held 11 bases outside the gene matches. The CDR3 is CASSLASSRGLNYEQYF. CDR3 nucleotide sequence: TGCGCCAGCAGCTTGGCCTCGTCCAGGGGGCTAAACTACGAGCAGTACTTC.

Only a few counts were recorded for this clone. V usage is TRBV7-3 and J usage is TRBJ2-5; 8 bases align to TRBD1. Germline lookup yields CDR1 SGHTA and CDR2 FQGTGA. The junction had 5 bases not matched to a gene; V was cut back by 4 bases and J by 1 base. This CDR3 is 15 amino acids long. CDR3 sequence (DNA): TGTGCCAGCAGCTCGGGACAGGCACCCCAAGAGACCCAGTACTTC. As protein: CASSSGQAPQETQYF.

This clone came up a few times. J is TRBJ1-2 and V is TRBV15, with D unclear. Trimming took 1 base from V and 6 from J, leaving 6 bases between them. Germline V gene lookup returns CDR1 LNHNV and CDR2 YYDKDF (reference sequence). This CDR3 is built from 12 residues. CDR3 nucleotides: TGTGCCACCAGCAGAGTCCGAGATGGCTACACCTTC. This encodes CATSRVRDGYTF.

This clone was observed a handful of times. The rearrangement links TRBV28 to TRBJ2-2; possible D gene TRBD2, 5 bases. Germline loops: CDR1 MDHEN, CDR2 SYDVKM. Trimming stripped 7 bases from V and 3 bases from J, with 15 bases between. The CDR3 covers 15 residues. Written as DNA, the CDR3 is TGTGCCAGCACCCCCGGAGGTGCGGACACCGGGGAGCTGTTTTTT. Its protein product is CASTPGGADTGELFF. The full variable domain, rest sourced from reference TRBV28 and TRBJ2-2, is DVKVTQSSRYLVKRTGEKVFLECVQDMDHENMFWYRQDPGLGLRLIYFSYDVKMKEKGDIPEGYSVSREKKERFSLILESASTNQTSMYLCASTPGGADTGELFFGEGSRLTVL.

This chain joins TRBV29-1 and TRBJ2-3, with 11 bases that match TRBD1. The V and J ends lost 6 bases and 1 base, in that order; junction bases with no gene match: 3. The CDR3 has 14 residues. Germline V gene data show CDR1 as SQVTM and CDR2 as ANQGSEA. Here the CDR3 reads CSVKGQGGTDTQYF. The CDR3, as DNA: TGCAGCGTGAAGGGACAGGGGGGCACAGATACGCAGTATTTT.

This clone was seen a few times. The chain links TRBV7-8 to TRBJ2-1, with no clear D. Per germline, CDR1 SGHVS and CDR2 FQNEAQ. Trimming took off 0 bases at V and 3 bases at J, with 3 bases between the two ends. This CDR3 is built from 13 residues. In nucleotides, the CDR3 is TGTGCCAGCAGCTTAGCCCGCTACAATGAGCAGTTCTTC. The encoded protein is CASSLARYNEQFF.

The genes are TRBV30 and TRBJ1-5; TRBD1 aligns across 7 bases. The J segment lost 2 bases and the V segment lost 5 bases, leaving 3 bases of the junction unmatched. The CDR3 is 13 residues long. Germline assignment: CDR1 GTSNPN and CDR2 SVGIG (reference sequence). CDR3 sequence reads: CAWGGQGNQPQHF. In nucleotides, the CDR3 is TGTGCCTGGGGTGGACAGGGCAATCAGCCCCAGCATTTT.

The chain employs TRBV7-8 and TRBJ1-1; D ambiguous. The CDR3 is made up of 14 amino acids. Trimming took 5 bases from V and 4 from J, leaving 14 bases between them. From germline, CDR1 is SGHVS and CDR2 FQNEAQ. CDR3 DNA sequence: TGTGCCAGCAGCCCGGGAGATTGGGGCACTGAAGCTTTCTTT. Encoded protein: CASSPGDWGTEAFF. The whole variable domain, filled in from reference TRBV7-8 and TRBJ1-1, reads GAGVSQSPRYKVAKRGQDVALRCDPISGHVSLFWYQQALGQGPEFLTYFQNEAQLDKSGLPSDRFFAERPEGSVSTLKIQRTQQEDSAVYLCASSPGDWGTEAFFGQGTRLTVV.

This clone was counted only a few times. The CDR3 loop is CASSQQGARGYTF. The CDR3 nucleotides read TGTGCCAGCAGTCAACAGGGGGCGCGAGGCTACACCTTC. The chain has TRBV6-5 and TRBJ1-2, with 9 bases aligning to TRBD1. V shed 5 bases, J shed 8 bases, and the junction held 6 bases outside the gene matches. There are 13 residues in the CDR3. CDR1 MNHEY and CDR2 SVGAGI come from the germline V gene.

The chain carries TRBV5-1 and TRBJ2-7; no reliable D call. The CDR3 extends over 14 amino acids. Germline lookup yields CDR1 SGHRS and CDR2 YFSETQ. Trimming stripped 4 bases from V and 3 bases from J, with 14 bases between. CDR3 bases: TGCGCCAGCAGCCATGGAGCCCCGATCTACGAGCAGTACTTC. Protein product: CASSHGAPIYEQYF.

This clone was counted only a few times. This chain joins TRBV30 and TRBJ2-3; TRBD2 agrees at 13 bases. Losses at the gene ends were 4 bases for V and 4 bases for J; bases not matched to a gene: 8. The germline gives CDR1 GTSNPN, CDR2 SVGIG (reference sequence). The CDR3 extends over 16 amino acids. CDR3 in DNA: TGTGCCTGGAAAACGCGACTAGCGGGAGGTGCAGATACGCAGTATTTT. Translation: CAWKTRLAGGADTQYF.

This chain connects TRBV19 to TRBJ1-1; no definite D call. This CDR3 is 15 amino acids long. Germline-derived CDR1 and CDR2 are LNHDA and SQIVND (reference sequence). The germline V and J ends were trimmed by 5 bases and 4 bases, with 17 bases remaining between them. CDR3 nucleotide sequence: TGTGCCAGTAGTGGTCAGGATGGGTATGTCACTGAAGCTTTCTTT. Translation gives CASSGQDGYVTEAFF. Variable domain in full (rest from reference TRBV19 and TRBJ1-1): DGGITQSPKYLFRKEGQNVTLSCEQNLNHDAMYWYRQDPGQGLRLIYYSQIVNDFQKGDIAEGYSVSREKKESFPLTVTSAQKNPTAFYLCASSGQDGYVTEAFFGQGTRLTVV.

V gene TRBV15 combines with J gene TRBJ2-7, with a tentative D call TRBD1 (8 bases). CDR1 and CDR2 from the germline V gene are LNHNV and YYDKDF (reference sequence). The V gene lost 5 bases and the J gene lost 3 bases, with 14 bases spanning the gap. The CDR3 has 14 residues. The DNA of the CDR3 is TGTGCCACCAGCCCCCACAGGGGGGGCTACGAGCAGTACTTC. Translation gives CATSPHRGGYEQYF.

The chain couples TRBV6-5 to TRBJ2-7; 7 bases agree with TRBD1. The CDR3 runs to 13 residues. Germline assignment: CDR1 MNHEY and CDR2 SVGAGI. V shed 4 bases and J 4 bases; nucleotides not matched to a gene: 4. CDR3 DNA: TGTGCCAGCAGTTCACCGACAGGGTACGAGCAGTACTTC. Translation gives CASSSPTGYEQYF.

The chain uses TRBV7-9 and TRBJ1-3, with D perhaps TRBD1 (6 bases). The germline V gene has CDR1 SEHNR and CDR2 FQNEAQ (reference sequence). Between the trimmed V and J ends, which lost 5 bases and 0 bases, there was a span of 20 bases. The CDR3 covers 18 residues. The CDR3 nucleotides read TGTGCCAGCAGCAAGACTACACAGGGTGCCGACTCTGGAAACACCATATATTTT. This sequence encodes CASSKTTQGADSGNTIYF.

This clone was found a few times. The chain employs TRBV25-1 and TRBJ1-1; no clear D gene. The V end was cut by 8 bases, the J end by 0 bases, with 10 bases between. Looked up from germline, CDR1 is MGHDK and CDR2 is SYGVNS. The CDR3 is 13 residues long. The CDR3 DNA sequence: TGTGCCAGCCTCGGACTGTTGAACACTGAAGCTTTCTTT. This encodes CASLGLLNTEAFF.

The chain has TRBV29-1 and TRBJ1-4; D not resolved. This CDR3 contains 12 residues. Germline V lookup: CDR1 SQVTM, CDR2 ANQGSEA. V was trimmed by 5 bases and J by 6 bases, leaving 10 bases between them. CDR3 protein: CSVSLGDEKLFF. CDR3 DNA sequence: TGCAGCGTTTCGCTCGGGGATGAAAAACTGTTTTTT.

This clone was counted a few times. This sequence joins TRBV2 and TRBJ1-2; 9 bases match TRBD1. Trimming removed 6 bases from V and 4 bases from J; junction bases left unmatched: 0. The germline V gene encodes CDR1 SNHLY and CDR2 FYNNEI. This CDR3 contains 12 residues. CDR3 in DNA: TGTGCCAGCAGGGACAGGGGCTATGGCTACACCTTC. Its protein is CASRDRGYGYTF. The whole variable domain, remainder taken from reference TRBV2 and TRBJ1-2, is EPEVTQTPSHQVTQMGQEVILRCVPISNHLYFYWYRQILGQKVEFLVSFYNNEISEKSEIFDDQFSVERPDGSNFTLKIRSTKLEDSAMYFCASRDRGYGYTFGSGTRLTVV.

The J gene is TRBJ2-3, the V gene TRBV7-6, with TRBD1 as a possible D gene (6 bases). Trimming removed 2 bases at V and 6 bases at J, with 15 bases between. The CDR3 runs to 15 residues. The germline V gene encodes CDR1 SGHVS and CDR2 FNYEAQ. CDR3 in DNA: TGTGCCAGCAGCTTATCCCCCAGCAGGGGCGATACGCAGTATTTT. Translating it yields CASSLSPSRGDTQYF.